The 14 T cell receptor beta chains reported below all come from one sample, sequenced in a study of blood T cell repertoires in COVID-19. Libraries were prepared by immunoSEQ multiplex PCR; TCRdb keeps only in-frame clonotypes and omits some of them. The repertoire holds about 170,000 clones, with approximately 85% as singletons. The sequenced material came from peripheral blood. The source of these receptors is a man in his forties or fifties who had recovered from COVID-19.

The rearrangement joins TRBV19 to TRBJ1-2, with D tentatively TRBD1 (6 bases). V was shortened by 3 bases and J by 4 bases, with 12 bases between the two germline ends. Germline CDR1 LNHDA, CDR2 SQIVND (reference sequence). The CDR3 runs 14 residues. CDR3 amino acids: CASSISQGTYGYTF. CDR3 sequence (DNA): TGTGCCAGTAGTATCTCTCAGGGGACCTATGGCTACACCTTC.

J is TRBJ2-1 and V is TRBV7-6; possibly TRBD1 for D (6 bases). The CDR3 is 12 amino acids. V shed 5 bases and J shed 10 bases, with 12 bases lying between them. The germline CDR1 and CDR2 sequences are SGHVS and FNYEAQ. The CDR3 DNA is TGTGCCAGCAGCATACAGGGCGAAGAGCAGTTCTTC. Protein product: CASSIQGEEQFF.

V and J are TRBV7-2 and TRBJ2-7; 9 bases fit TRBD1. This CDR3 comprises 14 residues. From germline, CDR1 is SGHTA and CDR2 FQGNSA. V was pared by 5 bases and J by 1 base, with 3 bases of the junction left unmatched. CDR3 loop: CASSQGQGSYEQYF. In DNA, the CDR3 is TGTGCCAGCAGCCAAGGACAGGGGTCCTACGAGCAGTACTTC. Complete variable domain (other parts from reference TRBV7-2 and TRBJ2-7): GAGVSQSPSNKVTEKGKDVELRCDPISGHTALYWYRQSLGQGLEFLIYFQGNSAPDKSGLPSDRFSAERTGGSVSTLTIQRTQQEDSAVYLCASSQGQGSYEQYFGPGTRLTVT.

This clone was picked up a small number of times. V and J are TRBV11-3 and TRBJ2-3, with D possibly TRBD1 on 5 matching bases. CDR3 length equals 14 residues. The germline gives CDR1 SGHNT, CDR2 YENEEA. Trimming left V 0 bases short and J 4 bases short, with 8 bases between. The CDR3 coding sequence is TGTGCCAGCAGCTTAGATGGGGCAGCAGATACGCAGTATTTT. Its translation is CASSLDGAADTQYF.

The gene calls are TRBV4-2 and TRBJ1-5; D remains ambiguous. Trimming stripped 3 bases from V and 6 bases from J, with 15 bases between. CDR1 and CDR2 from the germline V gene are LGHNA and YNFKEQ. The CDR3 runs to 15 residues. Here the CDR3 DNA reads TGTGCCAGCAGCCAGTCGAGTAACAGTCTTCAGCCCCAGCATTTT. The encoded protein is CASSQSSNSLQPQHF.

The chain combines TRBV28 with TRBJ2-7; 11 positions agree with TRBD1. V lost 6 bases to trimming and J lost 6 bases; unmatched junction nucleotides: 10. This CDR3 is built from 15 residues. The germline gives CDR1 MDHEN, CDR2 SYDVKM. In nucleotides, the CDR3 is TGTGCCAGCAGCCCTTTAGGGACAGGGGGTCGCGAGCAGTACTTC. The encoded protein is CASSPLGTGGREQYF.

The gene calls are TRBV9 and TRBJ2-7; no reliable D call. In germline, CDR1 is SGDLS, CDR2 YYNGEE. The V end lost 0 bases, the J end lost 0 bases, and 7 bases lay between the germline ends. CDR3 length equals 14 residues. The CDR3 protein is CASSVVGHSYEQYF. The CDR3, as DNA: TGTGCCAGCAGCGTAGTTGGCCACTCCTACGAGCAGTACTTC.

This clone occurred a few times. This chain joins TRBV2 and TRBJ1-3; D is unclear. The CDR3 covers 15 residues. The germline V gene encodes CDR1 SNHLY and CDR2 FYNNEI. V was shortened by 4 bases and J by 6 bases, with 16 bases between the two germline ends. The CDR3 nucleotides read TGTGCCAGCAGTGCCCGATCGGGGAGGGAAAACACCATATATTTT. It codes for CASSARSGRENTIYF.

This sequence joins TRBV2 and TRBJ2-7, with 7 bases that match TRBD1. The length of the CDR3 is 12 residues. Germline CDR1 and CDR2: SNHLY and FYNNEI. V lost 9 bases and J lost 2; bases outside the gene matches: 4. The chain's CDR3 is CARGDRAYEQYF. The CDR3 bases are TGTGCCAGAGGTGACAGGGCCTACGAGCAGTACTTC.

The J gene is TRBJ2-7, the V gene TRBV13; 10 nucleotides agree with TRBD1. The CDR3 covers 15 residues. V lost 2 bases and J lost 6; bases outside the gene matches: 7. Germline CDR1 reads PRHDT; CDR2 reads FYEKMQ (reference sequence). The CDR3 DNA sequence: TGTGCCAGCAGCTTAAAGGGACAGGGGCAGTCCGAGCAGTACTTC. Residues: CASSLKGQGQSEQYF.

The chain couples TRBV4-3 to TRBJ1-4; D might be TRBD1 (5 bases). V was clipped by 1 base and J by 6 bases, with 12 bases between them. The CDR3 runs 15 residues. The germline gives CDR1 LGHNA, CDR2 YSLEER. The CDR3 sequence is CASSQGRGGDEKLFF. CDR3 bases: TGCGCCAGCAGCCAAGGCCGGGGGGGGGATGAAAAACTGTTTTTT.

The J gene is TRBJ1-5, the V gene TRBV7-6; D gene uncertain. V gave up 6 bases and J gave up 1 base, with 10 bases separating them. The CDR3 is 14 residues long. Germline lookup yields CDR1 SGHVS and CDR2 FNYEAQ. In DNA, the CDR3 is TGTGCCAGCAGTAAAGCCGGGAGCAATCAGCCCCAGCATTTT. Translated: CASSKAGSNQPQHF.

The chain has TRBV30 and TRBJ2-3; 8 bases fit TRBD2. The V gene's germline CDR1 is GTSNPN and CDR2 SVGIG (reference sequence). The CDR3 runs 14 residues. V dropped 5 bases and J dropped 5; count of bases not matched to a gene: 9. The CDR3 region is CAWSWGGGRDTQYF. CDR3 DNA sequence: TGTGCCTGGTCCTGGGGCGGGGGGCGAGATACGCAGTATTTT.

The chain has TRBV29-1 and TRBJ2-1, with TRBD2 matching over 10 bases. The length of the CDR3 is 13 residues. CDR1 is SQVTM, CDR2 ANQGSEA, per germline. V dropped 8 bases and J dropped 4; count of bases not matched to a gene: 5. The CDR3 DNA reads TGCAGCTTTTGGACTAGCGGTTACAATGAGCAGTTCTTC. Translating gives CSFWTSGYNEQFF.